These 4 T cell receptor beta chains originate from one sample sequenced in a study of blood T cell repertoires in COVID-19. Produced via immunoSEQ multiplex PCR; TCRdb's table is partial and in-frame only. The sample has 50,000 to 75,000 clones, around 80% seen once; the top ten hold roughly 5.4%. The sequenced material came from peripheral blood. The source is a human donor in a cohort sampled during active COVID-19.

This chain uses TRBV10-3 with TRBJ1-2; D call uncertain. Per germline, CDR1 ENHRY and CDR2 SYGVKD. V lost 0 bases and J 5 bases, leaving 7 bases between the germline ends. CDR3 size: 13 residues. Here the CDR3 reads CAISESISYGYTF. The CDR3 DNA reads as TGTGCCATCAGTGAGTCGATCAGTTATGGCTACACCTTC.

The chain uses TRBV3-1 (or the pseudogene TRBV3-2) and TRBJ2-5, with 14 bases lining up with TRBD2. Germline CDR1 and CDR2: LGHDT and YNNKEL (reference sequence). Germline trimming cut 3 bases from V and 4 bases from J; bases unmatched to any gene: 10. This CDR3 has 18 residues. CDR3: CASSQTSGGAGERETQYF. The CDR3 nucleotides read TGTGCCAGCAGCCAGACTAGCGGGGGGGCAGGGGAGAGAGAGACCCAGTACTTC.

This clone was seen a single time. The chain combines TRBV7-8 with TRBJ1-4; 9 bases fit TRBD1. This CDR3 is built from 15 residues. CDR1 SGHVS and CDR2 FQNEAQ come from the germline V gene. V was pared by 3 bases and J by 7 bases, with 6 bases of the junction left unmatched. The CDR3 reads CASSFSGTGREKLFF. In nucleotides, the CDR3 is TGTGCCAGCAGCTTTTCCGGGACAGGGCGTGAAAAACTGTTTTTT.

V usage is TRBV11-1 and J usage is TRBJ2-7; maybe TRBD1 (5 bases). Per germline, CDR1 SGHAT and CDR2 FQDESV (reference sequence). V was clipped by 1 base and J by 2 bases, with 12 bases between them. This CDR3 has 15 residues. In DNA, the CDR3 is TGTGCCAGCAGCTTAGATCAGGGTAGGACCTACGAGCAGTACTTC. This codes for CASSLDQGRTYEQYF.